A selection of T cell receptor beta chains follows, all from one sample in a study of blood T cells in healthy people across ages. TCRdb recomputed calls from the 5' RACE reads with MiXCR, one row per CDR3 protein. The table has 700,000 to 900,000 distinct CDR3 sequences, 50% to 65% seen once; the top ten hold about 42%. Sequencing was performed on blood. The receptors were sampled from a man older than 75 in good health. CDR3s include the opening cysteine and the closing phenylalanine or tryptophan. D genes are given only for firm matches. Not all rows give a size; the values are once, few, many and, for expanded clones, a class.

TRBJ2-4,TRBV7-6,.,.,CASSLYSSGDLAKNIQYF,TGTGCCAGCAGCTTATATAGTAGCGGAGATTTAGCCAAAAACATTCAGTACTTC
TRBJ2-1,TRBV20-1,.,TRBD2,CSARELSGRNLNEQFF,TGCAGTGCTAGAGAACTTAGCGGGAGGAATTTGAATGAGCAGTTCTTC
TRBJ2-1,TRBV20-1,.,TRBD2,CSGVWRERSYNEQFF,TGCAGTGGGGTCTGGCGGGAGCGATCCTACAATGAGCAGTTCTTC
TRBJ2-3,TRBV11-3,.,TRBD2,CASSLGGEGTQYF,TGTGCCAGCAGCTTAGGAGGGGAGGGTACGCAGTATTTT
TRBJ1-4,TRBV20-1,.,TRBD1,CSAHRGAGGEKLFF,TGCAGTGCGCACAGGGGGGCCGGTGGGGAAAAACTGTTTTTT
TRBJ2-4,TRBV12-3/TRBV12-4,few,TRBD2,CASSFRGENIQYF,TGTGCCAGCAGTTTCCGGGGGGAAAACATTCAGTACTTC
TRBJ2-7,TRBV20-1,.,.,CGARDSGRGTYEQYF,TGCGGTGCTAGAGATAGTGGGAGAGGGACCTACGAGCAGTACTTC
TRBJ2-3,TRBV4-1,once,.,CASSQESITDTQYF,TGCGCCAGCAGCCAAGAGTCAATAACAGATACGCAGTATTTT
TRBJ1-2,TRBV2,few,.,CASDPPGQLNYGYTF,TGTGCCAGCGATCCACCTGGACAACTTAACTATGGCTACACCTTC
TRBJ2-5,TRBV6-6,few,.,CASSLGTGGGFETQYF,TGTGCCAGCAGTCTTGGAACAGGGGGGGGTTTTGAGACCCAGTACTTC
TRBJ2-7,TRBV5-1,few,TRBD1,CASSTGTGIEQYF,TGCGCCAGCAGCACCGGGACAGGGATCGAGCAGTACTTC
TRBJ2-2,TRBV12-3/TRBV12-4,.,TRBD1,CASSLGTGTNGEWLFF,TGTGCCAGCAGTTTAGGGACAGGCACGAACGGGGAGTGGCTGTTTTTT
TRBJ2-3,TRBV10-3,.,TRBD2,CAIQPNSGRADTQYF,TGTGCCATCCAGCCAAATAGCGGGAGGGCAGATACGCAGTATTTT
TRBJ1-5,TRBV19,.,TRBD1,CACSLGQGRNQPQHF,TGTGCCTGTAGTCTTGGACAGGGGCGTAATCAGCCCCAGCATTTT
TRBJ2-1,TRBV12-3/TRBV12-4,.,TRBD2,CASSPSGMRHNEQFF,TGTGCCAGCAGCCCCAGCGGGATGCGGCACAATGAGCAGTTCTTC
TRBJ2-5,TRBV6-2/TRBV6-3,.,.,CASSTGCEQYF,TGTGCCAGCAGTACAGGGTGTGAGCAGTACTTC
TRBJ2-7,TRBV3-1,.,TRBD2,CVSSQAPSGSSYEQYF,TGTGTCAGCAGCCAAGCACCTAGCGGGAGCTCCTACGAGCAGTACTTC
TRBJ2-7,TRBV6-2/TRBV6-3,.,TRBD2,CASSYRLAGGPVSYEQYF,TGTGCCAGCAGTTACCGGCTAGCGGGAGGGCCCGTCTCCTACGAGCAGTACTTC
TRBJ2-1,TRBV4-2,.,TRBD2,CASSRDPTSGSGNEQFF,TGTGCCAGCAGCCGAGATCCCACTAGCGGGAGCGGGAATGAGCAGTTCTTC
TRBJ1-1,TRBV21-1,.,.,CASSTKGPYSGFFNTEAFF,TGTGCCAGCAGCACAAAAGGCCCCTACTCGGGGTTTTTCAACACTGAAGCTTTCTTT
TRBJ2-1,TRBV7-3,.,TRBD2,CASGGSLNEQFF,TGTGCCTCCGGGGGGTCTCTGAATGAGCAGTTCTTC
TRBJ2-7,TRBV12-3/TRBV12-4,.,TRBD2,CASSQERELYF,TGTGCCAGCAGCCAAGAGCGGGAGCTGTACTTC
TRBJ2-7,TRBV3-1,.,.,CASSRFLGKSVRNEQYF,TGTGCCAGCAGCCGTTTTCTTGGGAAATCCGTCCGAAATGAGCAGTACTTC
TRBJ2-7,TRBV27,.,TRBD1,CASSAQGFHEQYF,TGTGCCAGCAGTGCACAGGGGTTCCACGAGCAGTACTTC
TRBJ1-2,TRBV2,.,.,CASYGEAGYTF,TGTGCCAGCTATGGGGAGGCTGGCTACACCTTC
TRBJ2-4,TRBV5-8,.,.,CASRSTGRVAAGANIQYF,TGTGCCAGCAGATCGACGGGACGGGTGGCTGCCGGGGCAAACATTCAGTACTTC
TRBJ2-1,TRBV24-1,.,.,CATSDQRYNEQFF,TGTGCCACCAGTGATCAGCGGTACAATGAGCAGTTCTTC
TRBJ1-1,TRBV29-1,.,.,CSVEKQYSTEAFF,TGCAGCGTTGAAAAACAGTACTCCACTGAAGCTTTCTTT
TRBJ2-7,TRBV9,few,.,CASSVAVGTHYEQYF,TGTGCCAGCAGCGTAGCCGTCGGGACCCACTACGAGCAGTACTTC